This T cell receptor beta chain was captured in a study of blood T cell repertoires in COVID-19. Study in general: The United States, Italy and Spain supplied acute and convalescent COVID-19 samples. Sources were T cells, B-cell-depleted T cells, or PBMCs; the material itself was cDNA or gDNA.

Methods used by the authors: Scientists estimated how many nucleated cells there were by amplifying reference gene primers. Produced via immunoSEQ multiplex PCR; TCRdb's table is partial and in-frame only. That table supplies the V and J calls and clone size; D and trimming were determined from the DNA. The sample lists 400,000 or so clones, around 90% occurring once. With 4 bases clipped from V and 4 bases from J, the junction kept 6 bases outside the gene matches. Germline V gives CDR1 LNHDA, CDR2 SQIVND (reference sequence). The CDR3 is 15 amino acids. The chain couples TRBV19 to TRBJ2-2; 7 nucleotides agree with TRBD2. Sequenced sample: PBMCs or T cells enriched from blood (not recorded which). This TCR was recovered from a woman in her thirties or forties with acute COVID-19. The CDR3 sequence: CASSNEGRVTGELFF. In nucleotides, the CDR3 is TGTGCCAGTAGTAATGAAGGGAGGGTCACCGGGGAGCTGTTTTTT.